These 14 T cell receptor beta chains came from one sample sequenced in a study of T-cell reconstitution after alpha-beta-depleted transplantation in children. Researchers prepared the TCRbeta library using unique molecular identifiers, the study reports. TCRdb fed the PCR reads into MiXCR, producing one record per CDR3 protein. The profile shows 610,000 or so distinct CDR3 sequences, 27% of them singletons. The material was PBMCs, obtained before TCRalphabeta/CD19-depleted stem cell transplant. These receptors were taken from a boy in the first two years of life with Wiskott-Aldrich syndrome, due to receive a stem cell transplant.

This clonotype was seen only a few times. The genes are TRBV7-9 and TRBJ1-1, with D unresolved. CDR3 length: 12 residues. Trimming took off 1 base at V and 11 bases at J, with 11 bases between the two ends. The germline V gene encodes CDR1 SEHNR and CDR2 FQNEAQ (reference sequence). The CDR3, as DNA: TGTGCCAGCAGCTTAGTCACAGATACGGCTTTCTTT. Translated, it gives CASSLVTDTAFF.

V is TRBV7-2 and J is TRBJ2-3; 7 bases are shared with TRBD2. Germline-derived CDR1 and CDR2 are SGHTA and FQGNSA. This CDR3 has 14 amino acids. The V and J ends lost 5 bases and 6 bases, in that order; junction bases with no gene match: 8. The CDR3 sequence: CASSPSGFGDTQYF. Here the CDR3 DNA reads TGTGCCAGCAGCCCTAGCGGCTTCGGGGATACGCAGTATTTT.

The gene calls are TRBV20-1 and TRBJ2-1; 9 bases fit TRBD2. This CDR3 has 18 amino acids. The J segment lost 0 bases and the V segment lost 0 bases, leaving 9 bases of the junction unmatched. CDR1 is DFQATT, CDR2 SNEGSKA, per germline (reference sequence). The CDR3 reads CSARDLRLAGSSYNEQFF. In DNA, the CDR3 is TGCAGTGCTAGAGATTTACGGCTAGCGGGAAGCTCCTACAATGAGCAGTTCTTC.

V and J are TRBV5-5 and TRBJ2-2; possibly TRBD2 for D (6 bases). Trimming cost V 4 bases and J 3 bases, with 13 bases left between them. The CDR3 sequence is 15 residues long. Germline V gene lookup returns CDR1 SGHKS and CDR2 YYEKEE (reference sequence). The CDR3 is CASSPMGGHTGELFF. CDR3 bases: TGTGCCAGCAGCCCTATGGGGGGTCACACCGGGGAGCTGTTTTTT. Complete variable domain (other parts from reference TRBV5-5 and TRBJ2-2): DAGVTQSPTHLIKTRGQQVTLRCSPISGHKSVSWYQQVLGQGPQFIFQYYEKEERGRGNFPDRFSARQFPNYSSELNVNALLLGDSALYLCASSPMGGHTGELFFGEGSRLTVL.

V usage is TRBV5-1 and J usage is TRBJ2-3; TRBD2 aligns across 12 bases. V lost 2 bases, J lost 2 bases, and 6 bases stayed unmatched. Germline-derived CDR1 and CDR2 are SGHRS and YFSETQ. The CDR3 is 17 residues long. The CDR3 bases are TGCGCCAGCAGCTTAAAAGGACTAGCGGGGTTCACAGATACGCAGTATTTT. Encoded protein: CASSLKGLAGFTDTQYF.

This chain connects TRBV5-1 to TRBJ1-1; 10 bases agree with TRBD1. The V segment lost 4 bases and the J segment 6 bases; nucleotides outside the gene matches: 12. Germline assignment: CDR1 SGHRS and CDR2 YFSETQ. The CDR3 consists of 16 residues. In DNA form, the CDR3 reads TGCGCCAGCAGCCCGCCGGACAGGGGGATGTATTCTGAAGCTTTCTTT. This gives the protein CASSPPDRGMYSEAFF.

This clonotype was counted between two and nine times. V usage is TRBV27 and J usage is TRBJ2-4, with D maybe TRBD1 (5 bases). Trimming removed 5 bases at V and 0 bases at J, with 11 bases between. Germline V gene lookup returns CDR1 MNHEY and CDR2 SMNVEV (reference sequence). This CDR3 contains 15 residues. DNA of the CDR3: TGTGCCAGCAGTACAGGTTCCGTAGCCAAAAACATTCAGTACTTC. Translation: CASSTGSVAKNIQYF.

There are a few counts of this clonotype. The V gene is TRBV29-1, the J gene TRBJ1-2; a possible D gene is TRBD1 (6 bases). Trimming removed 4 bases from V and 4 bases from J, with 13 bases in between. Looked up from germline, CDR1 is SQVTM and CDR2 is ANQGSEA. The CDR3 totals 13 residues. The CDR3 region has the DNA TGCAGCGTTGGCACAGGGCAGGGCTATGGCTACACCTTC. This translates into CSVGTGQGYGYTF.

V usage is TRBV18 and J usage is TRBJ2-1; 7 bases fit TRBD1. The CDR3 contains 14 residues. Germline V gives CDR1 KGHSH, CDR2 LQKENI. The J segment lost 15 bases and the V segment lost 4 bases, leaving 15 bases of the junction unmatched. The CDR3 loop is CASSRPGQTGYPFF. As DNA, the CDR3 is TGTGCCAGCTCACGACCGGGACAGACAGGGTATCCGTTCTTC.

This chain connects TRBV30 to TRBJ2-2; 10 bases are a match to TRBD1. The germline V gene has CDR1 GTSNPN and CDR2 SVGIG (reference sequence). The CDR3 sequence is 17 residues long. The J segment lost 3 bases and the V segment lost 2 bases, leaving 9 bases of the junction unmatched. Here the CDR3 DNA reads TGTGCCTGGAGTCCCCTCGACAGGGGGCTAGACACCGGGGAGCTGTTTTTT. It encodes CAWSPLDRGLDTGELFF. Variable domain in full (rest from reference TRBV30 and TRBJ2-2): SQTIHQWPATLVQPVGSPLSLECTVEGTSNPNLYWYRQAAGRGLQLLFYSVGIGQISSEVPQNLSASRPQDRQFILSSKKLLLSDSGFYLCAWSPLDRGLDTGELFFGEGSRLTVL.

V gene TRBV24-1 combines with J gene TRBJ2-3, with D unclear. The CDR3 runs to 14 residues. Trimming shortened V by 0 bases and J by 3 bases, and 6 bases separated the two germline ends. Germline assignment: CDR1 KGHDR and CDR2 SFDVKD. The CDR3 nucleotides read TGTGCCACCAGTGATTTGAGTGGGACAGATACGCAGTATTTT. Residues: CATSDLSGTDTQYF.

This clonotype was detected only a few times. The V call is TRBV7-2, the J call TRBJ2-2, with 8 bases fitting TRBD2. The length of the CDR3 is 15 residues. Unmatched junction bases numbered 5, after V lost 3 bases and J lost 5 bases. The germline gives CDR1 SGHTA, CDR2 FQGNSA. CDR3 nucleotides: TGTGCCAGCAGCTTGACGGGAGGGCGGACCGGGGAGCTGTTTTTT. It specifies CASSLTGGRTGELFF.

J is TRBJ2-3 and V is TRBV10-3, with D hard to call. Trimming pared 10 bases from V and 13 bases from J, leaving 24 bases between. Germline V gene data show CDR1 as ENHRY and CDR2 as SYGVKD. CDR3 size: 13 residues. CDR3 loop: CATQKEGNSPKYF. The CDR3 bases are TGTGCCACCCAAAAGGAAGGTAACTCCCCAAAGTATTTT.

This clonotype has only a few counts. This chain links TRBV5-1 with TRBJ2-3; D is possibly TRBD1 (6 bases). CDR3 size: 14 residues. Between the trimmed V and J ends, which lost 1 base and 6 bases, there was a span of 12 bases. CDR1 and CDR2 (germline): SGHRS, YFSETQ. Here the CDR3 reads CASSLNTGKDTQYF. The CDR3 DNA reads as TGCGCCAGCAGCTTGAATACAGGGAAGGATACGCAGTATTTT.